These T cell receptor beta chains were read from a single sample in a study of vaccination and CD4 T cells after COVID-19. TCRdb used MiXCR to reprocess the PCR reads, holding one entry per CDR3 protein. Here the sample spans 8,500 to 14,000 distinct CDR3 sequences, under 35% being singletons. No cognate antigen is known for these TCRs. Sequenced: CD4+ T cells from blood, cultured in vitro. The receptor set was obtained from a human donor in good health. Each CDR3 is given with its conserved first and last residue. A D gene is named only where the DNA matches it firmly. Clone sizes are given selectively: once, few, many, or a class where the clone is expanded.

clone size,D gene,J gene,V gene,CDR3 DNA,CDR3 protein
.,TRBD1,TRBJ1-2,TRBV5-6,TGTGCCAGCAGCCCCGCCGTCGGACAGGGGAACTATGGCTACACCTTC,CASSPAVGQGNYGYTF
few,.,TRBJ1-6,TRBV27,TGTGCCAGCAGTTTAAAGCCCGGGGGCGCATCCTATAATTCACCCCTCCACTTT,CASSLKPGGASYNSPLHF
few,.,TRBJ2-2,TRBV11-2,TGTGCCAGCTCTCCAAGGGGCACCGGGGAGCTGTTTTTT,CASSPRGTGELFF
.,.,TRBJ2-3,TRBV6-1,TGTGCCAGCAGTCCAAATCTCGTCGGACACGCAGATACGCAGTATTTT,CASSPNLVGHADTQYF
few,TRBD1,TRBJ1-1,TRBV6-1,TGTGCCAGCAGCCCGATCTCCGGGACAGTGAACACTGAAGCTTTCTTT,CASSPISGTVNTEAFF
few,.,TRBJ1-5,TRBV28,TGTGCCAGCAGTTCCTCAAGGGGGAATCAGCCCCAGCATTTT,CASSSSRGNQPQHF
.,.,TRBJ1-1,TRBV7-6,TGTGCCAGCAGCTTAGATGGCGGCACTGAAGCTTTCTTT,CASSLDGGTEAFF
.,.,TRBJ2-7,TRBV12-3/TRBV12-4,TGTGCCAGCAGTTTCCTTTCCGGTCCAGGGGAGCAGTACTTC,CASSFLSGPGEQYF
few,TRBD1,TRBJ2-7,TRBV4-2,TGTGCCAGCAGCCAAGAACTTCAGGGGGCCTACGAGCAGTACTTC,CASSQELQGAYEQYF
few,.,TRBJ1-3,TRBV7-9,TGTGCCAGCAGCTTGCGACAAGAAAACACCATATATTTT,CASSLRQENTIYF
.,.,TRBJ2-7,TRBV2,TGTGCCAGCAGTGACAACAGGGACTCCTACGAGCAGTACTTC,CASSDNRDSYEQYF
.,.,TRBJ1-6,TRBV7-8,TGTGCCAGCAGCTTAGCCAGGCTAAGCTCCTATAATTCACCCCTCCACTTT,CASSLARLSSYNSPLHF
medium-sized,TRBD1,TRBJ1-6,TRBV20-1,TGCAGTGCTGACCCGGGACAGGGGGCGAATTCACCCCTCCACTTT,CSADPGQGANSPLHF
.,TRBD2,TRBJ2-7,TRBV12-3/TRBV12-4,TGTGCCAGCAGTTCTGACGGGACTAGCGGCTCCTACGAGCAGTACTTC,CASSSDGTSGSYEQYF
.,.,TRBJ1-1,TRBV4-2,TGTGCCAGCAGCCAAGATTTGATGGGAGGCGCTTTCTTT,CASSQDLMGGAFF
few,TRBD1,TRBJ1-6,TRBV28,TGTGCCAGCCGGAACTGGGACAGTTATAATTCACCCCTCCACTTT,CASRNWDSYNSPLHF
.,.,TRBJ2-1,TRBV5-1,TGCGCCAGCGGGGATGGAGGACAATATGAGCAGTTCTTC,CASGDGGQYEQFF
.,.,TRBJ2-7,TRBV20-1,TGCAGTGCTATAGACAGCTCCAGCTTTTCCTACGAGCAGTACTTC,CSAIDSSSFSYEQYF
.,.,TRBJ1-6,TRBV7-9,TGTGCCAGCAGCTTATCTGTCGGGAACTTGGGCTCCTATAATTCACCCCTCCACTTT,CASSLSVGNLGSYNSPLHF
few,TRBD2,TRBJ2-1,TRBV24-1,TGTGCCACCAGTGACTCTAGCGGGAGGAACTACAATGAGCAGTTCTTC,CATSDSSGRNYNEQFF
.,.,TRBJ2-7,TRBV30,TGTGCCTGGGGGGGGTCCGCTTACGTGCAGTACTTC,CAWGGSAYVQYF
.,.,TRBJ2-5,TRBV15,TGTGCCACCAGCAGGAGCGGAGGTCAATTCGCTCAAGAGACCCAGTACTTC,CATSRSGGQFAQETQYF
few,.,TRBJ1-1,TRBV27,TGTGCCAGCAGTTTAATAGGTCGAGACACTGAAGCTTTCTTT,CASSLIGRDTEAFF
.,TRBD2,TRBJ2-1,TRBV7-9,TGTGCCACCGCGTCTAGCGGGATCTACAATGAGCAGTTCTTC,CATASSGIYNEQFF
.,.,TRBJ2-3,TRBV20-1,TGCAGTGCTAGAGCCCCTGTGAGAGGGGGGTCTAGCATGACAGATACGCAGTATTTT,CSARAPVRGGSSMTDTQYF
.,.,TRBJ2-1,TRBV19,TGTGCCAGTTCGGTCCTAGGCGAGCAGTTCTTC,CASSVLGEQFF
few,.,TRBJ1-1,TRBV4-3,TGCGCCAGCAGCCAAGTTATGAACACTGAAGCTTTCTTT,CASSQVMNTEAFF
.,.,TRBJ1-5,TRBV18,TGTGCCAGCTCACCACAGGCGGATAGCAATCAGCCCCAGCATTTT,CASSPQADSNQPQHF
.,TRBD1,TRBJ1-5,TRBV2,TGTGCCAGCAGTGAAGGCCAGGGGGACCCTAGCAATCAGCCCCAGCATTTT,CASSEGQGDPSNQPQHF
.,TRBD2,TRBJ2-7,TRBV5-1,TGCGCCAGCAGCATGTCTAGAGCGGGGAGCTACGAGCAGTACTTC,CASSMSRAGSYEQYF
few,.,TRBJ2-7,TRBV6-1,TGTGCCAGCAGCCAAGGACAGTTCCCCTACGAGCAGTACTTC,CASSQGQFPYEQYF
.,TRBD1,TRBJ1-1,TRBV19,TGTGCCGCTAACAGGGGGCTTAATGAAGCTTTCTTT,CAANRGLNEAFF
.,TRBD2,TRBJ2-4,TRBV5-1,TGCGCCAGCAGCGGGGGACTAGCGGTGGGGGATCAGTACTTC,CASSGGLAVGDQYF
.,TRBD1,TRBJ1-5,TRBV6-2/TRBV6-3,TGTGCCAGCAGTTACGGACAGGGGGCTGATCAGCCCCAGCATTTT,CASSYGQGADQPQHF
.,.,TRBJ2-3,TRBV5-1,TGCGCCAGCAGCTTGATGGGGGACACAGATACGCAGTATTTT,CASSLMGDTDTQYF
.,TRBD1,TRBJ2-3,TRBV2,TGTGCCAGCAGCCTACAGGGGGGCACAGATACGCAGTATTTT,CASSLQGGTDTQYF
few,.,TRBJ1-1,TRBV7-2,TGTGCCAGCAGCCCCACCAGACAGACTGGGGCTGAAGCTTTCTTT,CASSPTRQTGAEAFF
.,.,TRBJ2-7,TRBV6-1,TGTGCCAGCTATGAGTACGAGCAGTACTTC,CASYEYEQYF
medium-sized,.,TRBJ1-6,TRBV27,TGTGCCAGCAGTTTCCAACTTTGGGGGCCCCTCCACTTT,CASSFQLWGPLHF
.,.,TRBJ1-1,TRBV30,TGTGCCTGGGAATCGGGACGGACAGCTTTCTCTGAAGCTTTCTTT,CAWESGRTAFSEAFF
.,.,TRBJ2-5,TRBV9,TGTGCCAGCAGCGTGGACAACCAAGAGACCCAGTACTTC,CASSVDNQETQYF
few,TRBD2,TRBJ2-2,TRBV20-1,TGCAGTGCTAAAGGTAGCGGGCAGGCGGGCACCGGGGAGCTGTTTTTT,CSAKGSGQAGTGELFF
few,TRBD1,TRBJ1-5,TRBV28,TGTGCCAGCAGTTTAATTCGGCAGGGGGCCCATCAGCCCCAGCATTTT,CASSLIRQGAHQPQHF
few,.,TRBJ2-7,TRBV10-3,TGTGCCATCATGGGGGGCATCTCCTACGAGCAGTACTTC,CAIMGGISYEQYF
.,.,TRBJ1-2,TRBV9,TGTGCCAGCAGCGTACAGGGGCAGGGGACGGGAGGCTACACCTTC,CASSVQGQGTGGYTF
few,.,TRBJ1-2,TRBV6-5,TGTGCCAGCAGTTACTCTTTGACAGGCAGTCATGGCTACACCTTC,CASSYSLTGSHGYTF
few,.,TRBJ2-6,TRBV20-1,TGCAGTGCTAGAGATCAGCGTGGGGCCAACGTCCTGACTTTC,CSARDQRGANVLTF
.,.,TRBJ2-6,TRBV28,TGTGCCAGCAGTCCCGGAACTCCGCGGGCCAACGTCCTGACTTTC,CASSPGTPRANVLTF
medium-sized,.,TRBJ1-5,TRBV7-3,TGTGCCAGCAGCTTGCGAGGAAATCAGCCCCAGCATTTT,CASSLRGNQPQHF
.,.,TRBJ2-7,TRBV7-2,TGTGCCAGCAGCTTAAGGGGCGGTCCTGGGTACGAGCAGTACTTC,CASSLRGGPGYEQYF